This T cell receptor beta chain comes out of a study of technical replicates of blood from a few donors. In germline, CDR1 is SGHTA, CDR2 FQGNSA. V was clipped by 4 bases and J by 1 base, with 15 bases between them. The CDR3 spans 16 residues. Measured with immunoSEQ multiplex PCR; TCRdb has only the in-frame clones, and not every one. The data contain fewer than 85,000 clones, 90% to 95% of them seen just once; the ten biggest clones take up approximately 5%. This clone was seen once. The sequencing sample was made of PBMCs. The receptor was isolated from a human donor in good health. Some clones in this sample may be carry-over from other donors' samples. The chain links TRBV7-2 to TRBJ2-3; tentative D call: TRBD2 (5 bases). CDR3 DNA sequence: TGTGCCAGCAGCTCCCCATCTCTAGCACGCACAGATACGCAGTATTTT. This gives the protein CASSSPSLARTDTQYF.